Below are 2 T cell receptor beta chains sequenced from a single sample in a study of control samples from healthy donors and cancer patients. Profiling relied on immunoSEQ multiplex PCR, and the TCRdb table lists in-frame clones only, not all of them. Here the sample spans around 130,000 clones, roughly 90% being singletons. Specimen: blood. These receptors were taken from a middle-aged man in good health.

The DNA for the CDR3 is TGTGCCAGCAGCCAAAGGGAGGGCACCGGGGAGCTGTTTTTT. Translated, it gives CASSQREGTGELFF. The J gene is TRBJ2-2, the V gene TRBV3-1 (or the pseudogene TRBV3-2), with TRBD2 matching over 7 bases. This CDR3 contains 14 residues. The germline CDR1 and CDR2 sequences are LGHDT and YNNKEL (reference sequence). V lost 2 bases to trimming and J lost 4 bases; unmatched junction nucleotides: 1.

This chain connects TRBV4-1 to TRBJ2-7; no clear D gene. The CDR3 loop spans 13 amino acids. Germline CDR1 is MGHRA and CDR2 is YSYEKL. V lost 4 bases, J lost 1 base, and 8 bases lay in between. The CDR3 DNA is TGCGCCAGCAGCCGGGGTACGTCCTACGAGCAGTACTTC. Translation gives CASSRGTSYEQYF.